Listed below are T cell receptor beta chains from one sample, sequenced in a study of blood T cell repertoires in COVID-19. Method: immunoSEQ multiplex PCR; TCRdb's copy keeps in-frame clones and lacks some. This table holds around 190,000 clones, 75% to 85% found once. The sequenced material came from peripheral blood. These receptors all come from a woman in her 40s with COVID-19, enrolled during active disease. Each CDR3 is given with its conserved first and last residue. A D gene is named only where the DNA matches it firmly. Not every row has a clone size; where given, it reads once, few, many or a size class.

size	V	D	J	CDR3	DNA
.	TRBV7-8	TRBD2	TRBJ2-1	CASSSIGGGNEQFF	TGTGCCAGCAGCTCGATTGGGGGGGGCAATGAGCAGTTCTTC
.	TRBV7-8	.	TRBJ1-5	CASSLGQTWASNQPQHF	TGTGCCAGCAGCTTAGGCCAAACATGGGCTAGCAATCAGCCCCAGCATTTT
.	TRBV7-3	.	TRBJ1-1	CASSLNPGAEAFF	TGTGCCAGCAGCCTCAATCCCGGGGCTGAAGCTTTCTTT
.	TRBV5-4	TRBD2	TRBJ2-2	CASSLAARGGTGELFF	TGTGCCAGCAGCTTGGCGGCGAGGGGAGGGACCGGGGAGCTGTTTTTT
.	TRBV10-3	TRBD2	TRBJ2-3	CAISPLPTSGSTDTQYF	TGTGCCATCAGCCCCCTTCCGACTAGCGGGAGCACAGATACGCAGTATTTT
few	TRBV6-5	.	TRBJ1-6	CASSYWRKMVDSPLHF	TGTGCCAGCAGTTACTGGAGGAAAATGGTTGATTCACCCCTCCACTTT
few	TRBV28	TRBD2	TRBJ2-1	CASSLRGGDEQFF	TGTGCCAGCAGTCTCCGGGGGGGGGATGAGCAGTTCTTC
.	TRBV9	.	TRBJ1-1	CASSVSRQSMNTEAFF	TGTGCCAGCAGCGTAAGCCGACAGTCGATGAACACTGAAGCTTTCTTT
few	TRBV2	.	TRBJ1-1	CASTSGTSMNTEAFF	TGTGCCAGCACCTCCGGGACATCCATGAACACTGAAGCTTTCTTT
.	TRBV12-3/TRBV12-4	.	TRBJ2-5	CASSTVAGETQYF	TGTGCCAGCAGTACCGTAGCCGGGGAGACCCAGTACTTC
.	TRBV13	TRBD2	TRBJ2-7	CASSLGTSGTTTYEQYF	TGTGCCAGCAGCCTAGGGACTAGCGGGACTACAACCTACGAGCAGTACTTC
.	TRBV9	.	TRBJ1-1	CASSVAGGGNTEAFF	TGTGCCAGCAGCGTAGCCGGCGGCGGGAACACTGAAGCTTTCTTT
.	TRBV15	.	TRBJ1-4	CATSPEVRVRKLFF	TGTGCCACCAGCCCGGAGGTTAGGGTGCGAAAACTGTTTTTT
.	TRBV11-2	.	TRBJ1-1	CASSLAGANTEAFF	TGTGCCAGCAGCTTAGCAGGGGCTAACACTGAAGCTTTCTTT
.	TRBV3-1/TRBV3-2	.	TRBJ2-1	CASSQVGAAEQFF	TGTGCCAGCAGCCAAGTAGGTGCGGCCGAGCAGTTCTTC
.	TRBV30	TRBD2	TRBJ2-1	CAWDATSGSLNEQFF	TGTGCCTGGGACGCGACTAGCGGGAGTTTAAATGAGCAGTTCTTC
.	TRBV6-5	.	TRBJ1-2	CASTSGAINGYTF	TGTGCCAGCACGAGTGGGGCAATCAATGGCTACACCTTC